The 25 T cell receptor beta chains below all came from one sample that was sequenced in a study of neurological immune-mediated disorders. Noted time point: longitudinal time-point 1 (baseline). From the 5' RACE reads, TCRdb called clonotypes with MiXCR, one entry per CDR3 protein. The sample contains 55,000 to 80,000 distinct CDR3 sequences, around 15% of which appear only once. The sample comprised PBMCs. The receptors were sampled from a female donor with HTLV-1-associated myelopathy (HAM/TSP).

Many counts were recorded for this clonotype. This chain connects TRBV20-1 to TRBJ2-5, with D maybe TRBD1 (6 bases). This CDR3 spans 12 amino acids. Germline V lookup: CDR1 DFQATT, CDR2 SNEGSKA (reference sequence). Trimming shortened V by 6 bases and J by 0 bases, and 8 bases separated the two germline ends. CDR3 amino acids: CSARTDQETQYF. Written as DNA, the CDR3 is TGCAGTGCAAGGACAGACCAAGAGACCCAGTACTTC.

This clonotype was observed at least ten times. The CDR3 sequence is CSARPLGDLQETQYF. CDR3 DNA: TGCAGTGCTAGACCTCTGGGAGACCTTCAAGAGACCCAGTACTTC. The chain recombines TRBV20-1 with TRBJ2-5; D is perhaps TRBD2 (5 bases). This CDR3 is built from 15 residues. Per the germline V gene, CDR1 is DFQATT and CDR2 is SNEGSKA (reference sequence). Deletions cut 2 bases from V and 2 bases from J, with 15 bases between.

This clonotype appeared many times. CDR3 protein: CASSTPGLGQTGKGYGYTF. CDR3 DNA: TGTGCCAGCAGTACTCCCGGCCTTGGGCAGACTGGCAAGGGGTATGGCTACACCTTC. The rearrangement links TRBV6-5 to TRBJ1-2; TRBD1 is a possible D gene (5 bases). The V end was cut by 5 bases, the J end by 5 bases, with 30 bases between. The germline V gene has CDR1 MNHEY and CDR2 SVGAGI. This CDR3 has 19 amino acids.

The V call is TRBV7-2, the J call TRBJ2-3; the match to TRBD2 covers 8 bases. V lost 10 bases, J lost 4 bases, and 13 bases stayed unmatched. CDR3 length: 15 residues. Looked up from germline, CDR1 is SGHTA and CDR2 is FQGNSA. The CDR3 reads CAISLVGLASDTQYF. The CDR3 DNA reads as TGTGCCATTAGCTTAGTAGGACTAGCTTCAGATACGCAGTATTTT.

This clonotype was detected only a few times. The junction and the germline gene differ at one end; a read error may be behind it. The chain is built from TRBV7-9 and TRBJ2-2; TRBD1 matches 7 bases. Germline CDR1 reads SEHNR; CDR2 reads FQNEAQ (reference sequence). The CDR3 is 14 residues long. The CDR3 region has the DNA TGTGTCAGCAGCTCGGGACAGTACGGCGGGGAGCTGTTTTTT. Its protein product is CVSSSGQYGGELFF.

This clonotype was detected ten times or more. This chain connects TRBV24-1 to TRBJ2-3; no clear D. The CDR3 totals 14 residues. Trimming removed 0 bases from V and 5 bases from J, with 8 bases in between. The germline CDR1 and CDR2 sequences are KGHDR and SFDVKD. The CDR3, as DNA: TGTGCCACCAGTGATTTGGGCTCACGAGATACGCAGTATTTT. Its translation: CATSDLGSRDTQYF.

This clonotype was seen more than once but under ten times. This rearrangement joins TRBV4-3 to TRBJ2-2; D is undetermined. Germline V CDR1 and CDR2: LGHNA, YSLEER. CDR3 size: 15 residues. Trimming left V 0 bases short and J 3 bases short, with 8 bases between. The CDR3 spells CASSQELVHTGELFF. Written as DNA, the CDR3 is TGCGCCAGCAGCCAAGAGCTCGTCCACACCGGGGAGCTGTTTTTT.

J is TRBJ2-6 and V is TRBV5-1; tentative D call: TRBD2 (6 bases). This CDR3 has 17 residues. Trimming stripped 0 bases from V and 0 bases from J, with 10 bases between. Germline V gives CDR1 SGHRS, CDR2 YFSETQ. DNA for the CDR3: TGCGCCAGCAGCTTGGAGTGGGGGGTCTCTGGGGCCAACGTCCTGACTTTC. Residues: CASSLEWGVSGANVLTF.

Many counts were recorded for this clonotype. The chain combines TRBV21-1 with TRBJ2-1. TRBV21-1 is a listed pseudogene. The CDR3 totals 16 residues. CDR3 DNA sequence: TGTGCCAGCAGCAAAGGCTGCCAGGCGACTTACAATGAGCAGTTCTTC. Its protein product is CASSKGCQATYNEQFF.

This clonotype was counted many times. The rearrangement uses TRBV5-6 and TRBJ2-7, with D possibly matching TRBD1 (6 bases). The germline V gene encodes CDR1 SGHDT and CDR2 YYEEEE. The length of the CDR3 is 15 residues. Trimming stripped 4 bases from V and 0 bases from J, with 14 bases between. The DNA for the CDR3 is TGTGCCAGCAGCCTCAGGGGCTTTAGCTCCTACGAGCAGTACTTC. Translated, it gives CASSLRGFSSYEQYF. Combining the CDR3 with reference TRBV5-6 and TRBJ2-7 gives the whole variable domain DAGVTQSPTHLIKTRGQQVTLRCSPKSGHDTVSWYQQALGQGPQFIFQYYEEEERQRGNFPDRFSGHQFPNYSSELNVNALLLGDSALYLCASSLRGFSSYEQYFGPGTRLTVT.

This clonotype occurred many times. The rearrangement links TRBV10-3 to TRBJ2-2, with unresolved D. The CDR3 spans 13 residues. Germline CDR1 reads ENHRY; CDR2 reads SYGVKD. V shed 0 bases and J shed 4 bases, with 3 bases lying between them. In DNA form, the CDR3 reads TGTGCCATCAGTGAGTCGGTCACCGGGGAGCTGTTTTTT. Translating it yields CAISESVTGELFF.

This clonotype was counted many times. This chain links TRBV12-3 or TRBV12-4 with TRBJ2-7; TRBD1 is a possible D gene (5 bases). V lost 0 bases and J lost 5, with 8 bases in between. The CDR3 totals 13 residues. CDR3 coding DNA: TGTGCCAGCAGTTTAGCGGGGCCCCACGAGCAGTACTTC. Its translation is CASSLAGPHEQYF.

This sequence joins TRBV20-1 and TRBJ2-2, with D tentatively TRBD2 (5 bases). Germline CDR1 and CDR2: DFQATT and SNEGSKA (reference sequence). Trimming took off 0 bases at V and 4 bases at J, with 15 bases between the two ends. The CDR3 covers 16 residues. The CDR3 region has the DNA TGCAGTGCTAGAGATCAGAGGGTACCCCTCACCGGGGAGCTGTTTTTT. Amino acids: CSARDQRVPLTGELFF.

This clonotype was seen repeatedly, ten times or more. The CDR3 loop is CSARDRVTGFNQPQHF. The DNA of the CDR3 is TGCAGTGCTAGAGATCGGGTGACAGGGTTTAATCAGCCCCAGCATTTT. The gene calls are TRBV20-1 and TRBJ1-5; 7 bases map to TRBD1. The CDR3 totals 16 residues. The ends lost 0 bases at V and 4 bases at J; junction bases unmatched: 9. CDR1 and CDR2 from the germline V gene are DFQATT and SNEGSKA (reference sequence).

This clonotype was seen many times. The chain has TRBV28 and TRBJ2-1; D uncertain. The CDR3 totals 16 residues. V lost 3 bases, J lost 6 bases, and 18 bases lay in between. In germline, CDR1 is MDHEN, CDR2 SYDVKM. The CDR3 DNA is TGTGCCAGCAGTTTTGGTTCATCGGGCTGGAGCAATGAGCAGTTCTTC. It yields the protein CASSFGSSGWSNEQFF.

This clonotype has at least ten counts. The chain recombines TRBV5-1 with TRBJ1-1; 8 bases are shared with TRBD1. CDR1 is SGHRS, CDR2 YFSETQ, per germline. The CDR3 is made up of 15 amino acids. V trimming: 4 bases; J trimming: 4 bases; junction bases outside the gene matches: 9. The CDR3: CASSAKTGVSTEAFF. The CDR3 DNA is TGCGCCAGCAGCGCAAAGACAGGGGTTAGCACTGAAGCTTTCTTT. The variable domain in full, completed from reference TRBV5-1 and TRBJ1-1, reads KAGVTQTPRYLIKTRGQQVTLSCSPISGHRSVSWYQQTPGQGLQFLFEYFSETQRNKGNFPGRFSGRQFSNSRSEMNVSTLELGDSALYLCASSAKTGVSTEAFFGQGTRLTVV.

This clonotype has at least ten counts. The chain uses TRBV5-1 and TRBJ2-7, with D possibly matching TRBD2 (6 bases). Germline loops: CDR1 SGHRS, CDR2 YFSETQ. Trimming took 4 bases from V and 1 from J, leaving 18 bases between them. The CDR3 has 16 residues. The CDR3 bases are TGCGCCAGCAGCCGATACCCCGGGACTGGTTCCTACGAGCAGTACTTC. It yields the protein CASSRYPGTGSYEQYF. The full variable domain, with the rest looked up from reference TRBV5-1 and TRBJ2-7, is KAGVTQTPRYLIKTRGQQVTLSCSPISGHRSVSWYQQTPGQGLQFLFEYFSETQRNKGNFPGRFSGRQFSNSRSEMNVSTLELGDSALYLCASSRYPGTGSYEQYFGPGTRLTVT.

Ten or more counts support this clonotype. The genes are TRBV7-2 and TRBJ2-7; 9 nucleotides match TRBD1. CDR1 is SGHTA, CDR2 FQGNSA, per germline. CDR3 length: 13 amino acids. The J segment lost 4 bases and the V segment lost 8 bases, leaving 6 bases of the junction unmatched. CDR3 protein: CASRGTGTYEQYF. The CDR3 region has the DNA TGTGCCAGCCGAGGGACAGGGACTTACGAGCAGTACTTC.

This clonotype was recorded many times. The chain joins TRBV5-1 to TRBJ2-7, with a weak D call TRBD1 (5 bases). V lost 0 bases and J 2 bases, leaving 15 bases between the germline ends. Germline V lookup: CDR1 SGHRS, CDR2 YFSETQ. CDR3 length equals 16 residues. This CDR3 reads CASSLEGNSLTYEQYF. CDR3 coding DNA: TGCGCCAGCAGCTTGGAGGGGAACTCCCTTACCTACGAGCAGTACTTC.

CDR3 region: CASSVGVSTEAFF. In nucleotides, the CDR3 is TGTGCCAGCAGCGTTGGAGTATCCACTGAAGCTTTCTTT. This chain joins TRBV5-8 and TRBJ1-1, with unresolved D. V was clipped by 4 bases and J by 4 bases, with 11 bases between them. Germline V gene data show CDR1 as SGHTS and CDR2 as YDEGEE. This CDR3 is built from 13 residues.

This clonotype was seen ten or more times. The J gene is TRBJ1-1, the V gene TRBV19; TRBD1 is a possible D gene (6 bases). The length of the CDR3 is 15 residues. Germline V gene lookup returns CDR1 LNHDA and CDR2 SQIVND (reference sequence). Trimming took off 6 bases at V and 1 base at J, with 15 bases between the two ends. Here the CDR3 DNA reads TGTGCCAGTAGCGACTCCTCACAGGGGAACACTGAAGCTTTCTTT. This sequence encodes CASSDSSQGNTEAFF.

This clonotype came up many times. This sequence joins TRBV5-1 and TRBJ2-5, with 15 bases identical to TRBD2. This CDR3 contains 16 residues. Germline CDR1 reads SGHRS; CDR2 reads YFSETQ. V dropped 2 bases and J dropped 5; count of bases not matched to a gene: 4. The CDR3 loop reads CASSLWTSGGAETQYF. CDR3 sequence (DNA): TGCGCCAGCAGCTTATGGACTAGCGGGGGGGCCGAGACCCAGTACTTC. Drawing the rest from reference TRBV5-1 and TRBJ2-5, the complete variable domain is KAGVTQTPRYLIKTRGQQVTLSCSPISGHRSVSWYQQTPGQGLQFLFEYFSETQRNKGNFPGRFSGRQFSNSRSEMNVSTLELGDSALYLCASSLWTSGGAETQYFGPGTRLLVL.

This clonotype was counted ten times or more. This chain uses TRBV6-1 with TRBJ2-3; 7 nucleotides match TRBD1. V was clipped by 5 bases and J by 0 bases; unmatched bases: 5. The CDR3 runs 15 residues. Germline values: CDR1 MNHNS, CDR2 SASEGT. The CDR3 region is CASSRDSESTDTQYF. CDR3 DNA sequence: TGTGCCAGCAGTCGGGACAGTGAGAGCACAGATACGCAGTATTTT.

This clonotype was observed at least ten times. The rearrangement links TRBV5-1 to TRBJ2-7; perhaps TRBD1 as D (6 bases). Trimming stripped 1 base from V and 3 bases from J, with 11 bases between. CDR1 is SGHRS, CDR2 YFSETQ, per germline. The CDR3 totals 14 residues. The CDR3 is CASSLMGTNYEQYF. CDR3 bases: TGCGCCAGCAGCTTGATGGGGACAAACTACGAGCAGTACTTC.

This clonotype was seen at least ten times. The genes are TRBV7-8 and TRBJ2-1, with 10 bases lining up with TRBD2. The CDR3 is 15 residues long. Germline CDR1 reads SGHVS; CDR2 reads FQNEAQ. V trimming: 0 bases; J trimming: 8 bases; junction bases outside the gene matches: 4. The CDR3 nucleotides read TGTGCCAGCAGCTTAGCGTTAGCGGGGGGATATGAGCAGTTCTTC. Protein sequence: CASSLALAGGYEQFF. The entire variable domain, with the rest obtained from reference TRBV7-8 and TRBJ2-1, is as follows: GAGVSQSPRYKVAKRGQDVALRCDPISGHVSLFWYQQALGQGPEFLTYFQNEAQLDKSGLPSDRFFAERPEGSVSTLKIQRTQQEDSAVYLCASSLALAGGYEQFFGPGTRLTVL.